This T cell receptor beta chain came from a study of CD8 T cells in ankylosing spondylitis. Trimming shortened V by 3 bases and J by 4 bases, and 12 bases separated the two germline ends. This CDR3 spans 15 amino acids. TCRdb redid the calling of the 5' RACE reads with MiXCR, one entry per CDR3 protein. The sample gives around 160,000 distinct CDR3 sequences, under 14% of which show up once; 25% to 35% is in the top ten. Sequenced input: blood, either unsorted or a sorted T cell fraction (not recorded which). The receptor was derived from a male donor with ankylosing spondylitis or in good health (not recorded which). This sequence joins TRBV12-3 or TRBV12-4 and TRBJ2-2; a possible D gene is TRBD1 (6 bases). The CDR3 here is CASSLSTGSTGELFF. The CDR3 DNA is TGTGCCAGCAGTTTGAGTACAGGGAGCACCGGGGAGCTGTTTTTT.